Below are 7 T cell receptor beta chains sequenced from a single sample in a study of T cell responses to AZD1222 COVID-19 vaccine (dated by TCRdb to about 2021). Receptors were amplified or captured by the immunoSEQ multiplex PCR assay. TCRdb took over this immuneACCESS table, retaining in-frame rearrangements with V and J assigned. Such tables are incomplete; in checked studies, under half of the missing clones stem from an unresolved V gene, and the remainder is unexplained. The table for this sample lists about 150,000 clones; around 90% of them were counted only once. Clones ranked in the top ten supply less than 5.5% of the sample. Interpreted using the paper, the time point label stands for: baseline before first vaccination. The sequenced sample was peripheral blood, obtained on day 0 of AZD1222 vaccination. All receptors come from an adult in good health.

The chain links TRBV18 to TRBJ2-5; D call uncertain. V shed 6 bases and J shed 2 bases, with 13 bases lying between them. The germline gives CDR1 KGHSH, CDR2 LQKENI. The length of the CDR3 is 14 residues. CDR3 sequence: CASSQMASQETQYF. As DNA, the CDR3 is TGTGCCAGCTCCCAAATGGCCTCACAAGAGACCCAGTACTTC. Complete variable domain (other parts from reference TRBV18 and TRBJ2-5): NAGVMQNPRHLVRRRGQEARLRCSPMKGHSHVYWYRQLPEEGLKFMVYLQKENIIDESGMPKERFSAEFPKEGPSILRIQQVVRGDSAAYFCASSQMASQETQYFGPGTRLLVL.

This rearrangement joins TRBV29-1 to TRBJ2-7; a weak D match, TRBD2 (5 bases). V gave up 4 bases and J gave up 6 bases, with 19 bases separating them. The CDR3 is 14 amino acids. Germline V gene data show CDR1 as SQVTM and CDR2 as ANQGSEA. CDR3 bases: TGCAGCGTTGTAGGTGACTACCGTAGGGCCGAGCAGTACTTC. Translating it yields CSVVGDYRRAEQYF.

The chain has TRBV3-1 (or the pseudogene TRBV3-2) and TRBJ1-2; D is unresolved. In germline, CDR1 is LGHDT, CDR2 YNNKEL (reference sequence). CDR3 length: 14 amino acids. V was pared by 3 bases and J by 4 bases, with 12 bases between. CDR3 coding DNA: TGTGCCAGCAGCCATCGAGACGGATCCTATGGCTACACCTTC. It encodes CASSHRDGSYGYTF.

This clone was picked up one time. The chain uses TRBV11-2 and TRBJ2-7; possible D gene TRBD1, 5 bases. Trimming stripped 2 bases from V and 7 bases from J, with 9 bases between. The germline V gene has CDR1 SGHAT and CDR2 FQNNGV. This CDR3 is 12 amino acids long. The CDR3 coding sequence is TGTGCCAGCAGCTTATCAGGGCAGGAGCAGTACTTC. Translating gives CASSLSGQEQYF.

The chain is built from TRBV5-1 and TRBJ2-3; 7 nucleotides align to TRBD2. This CDR3 region has 16 residues. J lost 2 bases, V lost 0 bases, and 6 bases had no gene match. Germline CDR1 and CDR2: SGHRS and YFSETQ. The CDR3 loop reads CASSLVASGYTDTQYF. In DNA, the CDR3 is TGCGCCAGCAGCTTGGTTGCTAGCGGTTACACAGATACGCAGTATTTT.

The chain combines TRBV24-1 with TRBJ1-5; D is undetermined. Germline V gene sequence: CDR1 KGHDR, CDR2 SFDVKD. The CDR3 contains 12 residues. Deletions cut 4 bases from V and 3 bases from J, with 3 bases between. CDR3 sequence reads: CATSEDNQPQHF. The CDR3 nucleotides read TGTGCCACCAGTGAGGACAATCAGCCCCAGCATTTT.

V gene TRBV18 combines with J gene TRBJ1-5; D ambiguous. V gave up 6 bases and J gave up 4 bases, with 10 bases separating them. The germline V gene has CDR1 KGHSH and CDR2 LQKENI. The CDR3 totals 13 residues. The CDR3, as DNA: TGTGCCAGCTCCGACACCCGTAATCAGCCCCAGCATTTT. This sequence encodes CASSDTRNQPQHF.